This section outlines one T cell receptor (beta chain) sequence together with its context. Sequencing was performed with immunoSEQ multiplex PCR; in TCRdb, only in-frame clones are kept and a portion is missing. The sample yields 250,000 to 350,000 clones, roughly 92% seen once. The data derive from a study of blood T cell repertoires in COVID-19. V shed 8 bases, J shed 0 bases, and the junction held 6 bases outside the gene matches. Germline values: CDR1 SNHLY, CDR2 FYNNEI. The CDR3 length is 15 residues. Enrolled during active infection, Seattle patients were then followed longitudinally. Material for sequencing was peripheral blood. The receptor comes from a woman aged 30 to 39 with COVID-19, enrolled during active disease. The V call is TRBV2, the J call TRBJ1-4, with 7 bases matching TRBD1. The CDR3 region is CASESQGATNEKLFF. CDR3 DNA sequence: TGTGCCAGCGAATCTCAGGGGGCAACTAATGAAAAACTGTTTTTT.